The rows below give T cell receptor beta chains drawn from one sample of a study of cytomegalovirus exposure and HLA in healthy donors. Produced via immunoSEQ multiplex PCR; TCRdb's table is partial and in-frame only. Among approximately 190,000 clones listed, approximately 87% were seen once. The sequenced material came from PBMCs. The receptor source for this set is a man aged 25 to 40 in good health and CMV-seronegative. Both conserved end residues are part of each CDR3. A D gene is named only where the DNA matches it firmly. Part of the rows lack a size; the others show once, few, many or a class for expanded clones.

d_gene	v_gene	j_gene	abundance	len	CDR3nt	CDR3aa
NA	TRBV15	TRBJ2-1	NA	16	TGTGCCACCAGCAGAGACCCGGGAAGCTCCTACAATGAGCAGTTCTTC	CATSRDPGSSYNEQFF
NA	TRBV18	TRBJ2-3	NA	15	TGTGCCAGCTCACCTAGACGAGGTGGTGGAGATACGCAGTATTTT	CASSPRRGGGDTQYF
NA	TRBV14	TRBJ2-2	NA	13	TGTGCCAGCAGCCAAGGTAGATTCGGGGAGCTGTTTTTT	CASSQGRFGELFF
TRBD1	TRBV5-4	TRBJ2-2	NA	13	TGTGCCAGCAGCAAGGGGACAGCCGGGGAGCTGTTTTTT	CASSKGTAGELFF
TRBD1	TRBV5-4	TRBJ2-2	NA	16	TGTGCCAGCAGCCTGGGGACAGTGAAGGGCGCCGGGGAGCTGTTTTTT	CASSLGTVKGAGELFF
TRBD1	TRBV19	TRBJ2-3	NA	14	TGTGCCAGTAGTCCAGGGGGAGGCACAGATACGCAGTATTTT	CASSPGGGTDTQYF
NA	TRBV5-4	TRBJ1-5	NA	16	TGTGCCAGCAGCTTGGGACCGGGTTCCCCGCTTCAGCCCCAGCATTTT	CASSLGPGSPLQPQHF
TRBD2	TRBV9	TRBJ2-5	NA	17	TGTGCCAGCAGCGTAGAGGCTAGCGGGGGGGCCCGGCAGACCCAGTACTTC	CASSVEASGGARQTQYF
NA	TRBV4-3	TRBJ2-4	NA	13	TGCGCCAGCAGCTCGCAGGGTGGCTACATTCAGTACTTC	CASSSQGGYIQYF
TRBD2	TRBV7-6	TRBJ2-2	NA	15	TGTGCCAGCAGCTCACTAGCGGGGGGGCCCGGGGAGCTGTTTTTT	CASSSLAGGPGELFF
NA	TRBV6-1	TRBJ1-2	once	14	TGTGCCAGCAGGGAGACAGGATCGAACTATGGCTACACCTTC	CASRETGSNYGYTF
TRBD2	TRBV11-3	TRBJ2-7	NA	15	TGTGCCAGCAGCGGGGAAGGGACTAGCGGGAGTCGGCAGTACTTC	CASSGEGTSGSRQYF
NA	TRBV5-1	TRBJ2-6	NA	16	TGCGCCAGCAGCTTGGCCACCGGCTCTGGGGCCAACGGCCTGACTTTC	CASSLATGSGANGLTF
TRBD1	TRBV28	TRBJ2-7	NA	15	TGTGCCAGCAGTGCCGGACAGGGGGCCCCGTACGAGCAGTACTTC	CASSAGQGAPYEQYF
TRBD1	TRBV28	TRBJ2-5	NA	20	TGTGCCAGCAGCCAATACACAGGGGGTACGATAGCGGTAAACCAAGAGACCCAGTACTTC	CASSQYTGGTIAVNQETQYF
TRBD1	TRBV2	TRBJ1-4	NA	13	TGTGCCAGCAGGGGGACAGGGGCAGAAAAACTGTTTTTT	CASRGTGAEKLFF
NA	TRBV28	TRBJ1-1	NA	14	TGTGCCAGCAGTTTCACCCTTGGGCACACTGAAGCTTTCTTT	CASSFTLGHTEAFF
TRBD1	TRBV25-1	TRBJ2-7	NA	16	TGTGCCAGCAGTGAACCTCAGGGGGCCGTAGGTTACGAGCAGTACTTC	CASSEPQGAVGYEQYF
NA	TRBV30	TRBJ1-5	NA	14	TGTGCCTGGAGTCGAGGACAGTACAATCAGCCCCAGCATTTT	CAWSRGQYNQPQHF
NA	TRBV4-2	TRBJ2-7	NA	17	TGTGCCAGCAGCCTAGGATTAGGGGAGGTTGGCTCCTACGAGCAGTACTTC	CASSLGLGEVGSYEQYF
NA	TRBV6-9	TRBJ1-2	NA	11	TGTGCCAGCAGTACGCCCCCCCGCAGGAACTTC	CASSTPPRRNF
TRBD1	TRBV28	TRBJ1-4	NA	16	TGTGCCAGCAGTCCGGGACAGGGCCCGGCTAATGAAAAACTGTTTTTT	CASSPGQGPANEKLFF
TRBD2	TRBV28	TRBJ2-5	NA	24	TGTGCCAGCAGCCACGTTCTGTCTGCGGCCCCGACACCGACTAGCGGATTTTACCAAGAGACCCAGTACTTC	CASSHVLSAAPTPTSGFYQETQYF
TRBD2	TRBV5-6	TRBJ2-3	NA	19	TGTGCCAGCAGCCTGGAACCCACCCTAGCGGGAGGTTGGCGGGATACGCAGTATTTT	CASSLEPTLAGGWRDTQYF
NA	TRBV6-1	TRBJ2-1	NA	15	TGTGCCAGCAGAAACTCAAGACAGAGATACAATGAGCAGTTCTTC	CASRNSRQRYNEQFF
TRBD1	TRBV18	TRBJ1-6	NA	15	TGTGCCAGCTCACCGCCCGGACAGGGGAATTCACCCCTCCACTTT	CASSPPGQGNSPLHF
NA	TRBV6-5	TRBJ2-6	NA	15	TGTGCCAGCAGTTTAAGCTACTCTGGGGCCAACGTCCTGACTTTC	CASSLSYSGANVLTF
TRBD1	TRBV5-6	TRBJ1-2	NA	14	TGTGCCAGCAGCTTGGCCGACAGGGTCTATGGCTACACCTTC	CASSLADRVYGYTF
NA	TRBV6-6	TRBJ1-1	NA	16	TGTGCCAGCAGTTACTCGTTCACGGTTTTGAACACTGAAGCTTTCTTT	CASSYSFTVLNTEAFF
TRBD1	TRBV6-1	TRBJ2-2	NA	14	TGTGCCAGCATCCCCACAGGGGGCACCGGGGAGCTGTTTTTT	CASIPTGGTGELFF
NA	TRBV6-5	TRBJ2-1	NA	15	TGTGCCAGCAGTTACTCGCCTGGAGGCTACAATGAGCAGTTCTTC	CASSYSPGGYNEQFF
NA	TRBV7-9	TRBJ1-3	NA	14	TGTGCCAGCAGCTCAGCCGGTACTGGAAACACCATATATTTT	CASSSAGTGNTIYF
NA	TRBV6-4	TRBJ2-1	NA	19	TGTGCCAGCAGTGACGCACAGGCAGACACAATAAGGGTCTACAATGAGCAGTTCTTC	CASSDAQADTIRVYNEQFF
TRBD2	TRBV30	TRBJ2-7	NA	13	TGTGCCTTTCTTCGGGAGGAAGGTGACGAGCAGTACTTC	CAFLREEGDEQYF
TRBD1	TRBV19	TRBJ2-1	NA	15	TGTGCCAGTACCCGACAGGGGACCTCCTACAATGAGCAGTTCTTC	CASTRQGTSYNEQFF
NA	TRBV7-9	TRBJ1-1	NA	14	TGTGCCAGCAGACCGGCGGGGATGAACACTGAAGCTTTCTTT	CASRPAGMNTEAFF
TRBD1	TRBV9	TRBJ2-3	NA	16	TGTGCCAGCAGCTCCCTACAGGGGGTCGGGGCAGATACGCAGTATTTT	CASSSLQGVGADTQYF
TRBD1	TRBV6-5	TRBJ2-7	NA	15	TGTGCCAGCGGAACGGACAGGGGGCTCGTTAACGAGCAGTACTTC	CASGTDRGLVNEQYF
NA	TRBV11-3	TRBJ2-1	NA	14	TGTGCCAGCAGCCGTCCCCGGGGGAGCGGTGAGCAGTTCTTC	CASSRPRGSGEQFF
TRBD2	TRBV7-9	TRBJ2-7	NA	15	TGTGCCAGCAGCCGATTGGGGCGGGAGGTGCGCGAGCAGTACTTC	CASSRLGREVREQYF
TRBD2	TRBV27	TRBJ2-1	NA	17	TGTGCCAGCAGTCCTTCAGGGACTAGCGGGGGATACAATGAGCAGTTCTTC	CASSPSGTSGGYNEQFF
NA	TRBV4-2	TRBJ1-5	NA	15	TGTGCCAGCAGCCAAGCGTCAGATAGCAATCAGCCCCAGCATTTT	CASSQASDSNQPQHF
TRBD2	TRBV11-2	TRBJ2-1	NA	19	TGTGCCAGCAGCTTAGCGTCGCTAGCGGGGCGGCGGTCCTACAATGAGCAGTTCTTC	CASSLASLAGRRSYNEQFF
NA	TRBV7-2	TRBJ2-1	NA	12	TGTGCCAGCACCAATCCGGGACTCCCCTTATTCTTC	CASTNPGLPLFF
TRBD2	TRBV7-9	TRBJ2-1	NA	15	TGTGCCAGCAGCTTAGGCGGGGGGCTGGACAATGAGCAGTTCTTC	CASSLGGGLDNEQFF
TRBD1	TRBV4-1	TRBJ1-6	NA	13	TGCGCCAGCAGGAGACAGGGCAATTCACCCCTCCACTTT	CASRRQGNSPLHF
TRBD1	TRBV2	TRBJ2-2	NA	14	TGTGCCAGCCGGGGACAGATGAACACCGGGGAGCTGTTTTTT	CASRGQMNTGELFF
NA	TRBV18	TRBJ2-5	few	11	TGTGCCAGCCAAATGGAGGAGACCCAGTACTTC	CASQMEETQYF
NA	TRBV23-1	TRBJ2-5	NA	21	TGCGCCAGCAGGAGAGACAGCCGCGGCACTCGGAAGGGAAAGGGAGGTTGGGCCCAGTACTTC	CASRRDSRGTRKGKGGWAQYF
TRBD2	TRBV7-9	TRBJ2-5	NA	18	TGTACCAGCAGCTTTAGTAGCGGGAGGCCCGGTTTATCTGAGACCCAGTACTTC	CTSSFSSGRPGLSETQYF
NA	TRBV27	TRBJ2-2	NA	14	TGTGCCAGCAGTTGGACAACGAACACCGGGGAGCTGTTTTTT	CASSWTTNTGELFF
NA	TRBV9	TRBJ2-7	NA	14	TGTGCCAGCAGCAGGGAGGTCGTCCCCTACGAGCAGTACTTC	CASSREVVPYEQYF
TRBD2	TRBV5-6	TRBJ2-1	NA	15	TGTGCCAGCAGCGGGGGACTAGCGGCCTTTTATGAGCAGTTCTTC	CASSGGLAAFYEQFF
NA	TRBV15	TRBJ1-3	few	13	TGTGCCACCTCTGCGACAGCTGGAAACACCATATATTTT	CATSATAGNTIYF
NA	TRBV10-3	TRBJ1-4	NA	15	TGTGCCATCAGTGATCCCGGGTGGCTTCGAGAAAAACTGTTTTTT	CAISDPGWLREKLFF
NA	TRBV4-1	TRBJ2-7	NA	16	TGCGCCAGCAGCCAAGAACGCACGGGGTCAGTCTACGAGCAGTACTTC	CASSQERTGSVYEQYF